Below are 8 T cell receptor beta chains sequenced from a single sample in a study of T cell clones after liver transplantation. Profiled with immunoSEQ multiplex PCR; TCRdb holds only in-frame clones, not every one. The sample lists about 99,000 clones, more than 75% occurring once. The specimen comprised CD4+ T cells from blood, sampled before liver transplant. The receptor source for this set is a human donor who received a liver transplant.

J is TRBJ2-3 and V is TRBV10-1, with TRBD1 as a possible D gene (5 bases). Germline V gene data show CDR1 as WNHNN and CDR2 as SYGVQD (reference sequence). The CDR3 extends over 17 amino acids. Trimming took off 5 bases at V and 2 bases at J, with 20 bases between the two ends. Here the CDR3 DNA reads TGCGCCAGCAGTAAGAGAGGACAAATTCTCAACACAGATACGCAGTATTTT. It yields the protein CASSKRGQILNTDTQYF.

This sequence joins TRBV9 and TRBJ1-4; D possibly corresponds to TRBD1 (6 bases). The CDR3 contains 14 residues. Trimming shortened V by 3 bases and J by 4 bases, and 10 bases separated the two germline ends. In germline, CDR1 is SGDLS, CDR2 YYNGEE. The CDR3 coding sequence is TGTGCCAGCAGCGCGGGGGGCCTTAATGAAAAACTGTTTTTT. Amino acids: CASSAGGLNEKLFF.

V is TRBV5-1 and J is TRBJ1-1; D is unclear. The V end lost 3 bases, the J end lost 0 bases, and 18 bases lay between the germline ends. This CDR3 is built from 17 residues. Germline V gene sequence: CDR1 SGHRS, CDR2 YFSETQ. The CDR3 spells CASSSSLSGLMNTEAFF. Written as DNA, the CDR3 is TGCGCCAGCAGCTCAAGTCTCAGTGGCCTCATGAACACTGAAGCTTTCTTT.

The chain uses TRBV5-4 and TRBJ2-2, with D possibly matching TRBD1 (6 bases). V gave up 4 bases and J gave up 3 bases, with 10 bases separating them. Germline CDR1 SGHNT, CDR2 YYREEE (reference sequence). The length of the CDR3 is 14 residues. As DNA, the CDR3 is TGTGCCAGCAGCCCAAGGACAGACACCGGGGAGCTGTTTTTT. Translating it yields CASSPRTDTGELFF.

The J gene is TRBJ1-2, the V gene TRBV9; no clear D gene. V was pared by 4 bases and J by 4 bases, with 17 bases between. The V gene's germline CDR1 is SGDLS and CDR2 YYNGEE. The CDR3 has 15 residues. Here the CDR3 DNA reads TGTGCCAGCAGCCCCGCCCGGCCCAGAAGCTATGGCTACACCTTC. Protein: CASSPARPRSYGYTF.

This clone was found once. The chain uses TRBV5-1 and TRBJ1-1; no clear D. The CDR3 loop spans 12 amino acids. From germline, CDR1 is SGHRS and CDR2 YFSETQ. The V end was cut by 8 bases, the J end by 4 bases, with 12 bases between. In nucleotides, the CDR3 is TGCGCCAGTTCCGAGTTGGGCACTGAAGCTTTCTTT. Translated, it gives CASSELGTEAFF.

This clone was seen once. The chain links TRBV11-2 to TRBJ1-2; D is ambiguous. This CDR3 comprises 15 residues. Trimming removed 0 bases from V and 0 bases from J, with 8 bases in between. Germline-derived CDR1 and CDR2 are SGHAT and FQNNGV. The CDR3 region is CASSLEGLANYGYTF. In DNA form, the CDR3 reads TGTGCCAGCAGCTTAGAGGGGTTGGCTAACTATGGCTACACCTTC. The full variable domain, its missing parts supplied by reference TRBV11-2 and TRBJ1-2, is EAGVAQSPRYKIIEKRQSVAFWCNPISGHATLYWYQQILGQGPKLLIQFQNNGVVDDSQLPKDRFSAERLKGVDSTLKIQPAKLEDSAVYLCASSLEGLANYGYTFGSGTRLTVV.

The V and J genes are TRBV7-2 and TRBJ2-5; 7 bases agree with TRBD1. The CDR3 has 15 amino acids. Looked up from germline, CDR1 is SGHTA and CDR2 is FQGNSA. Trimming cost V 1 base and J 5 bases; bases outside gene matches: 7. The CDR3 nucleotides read TGTGCCAGCAGCTTAGGAGGGGGCGATTGGGAGACCCAGTACTTC. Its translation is CASSLGGGDWETQYF.